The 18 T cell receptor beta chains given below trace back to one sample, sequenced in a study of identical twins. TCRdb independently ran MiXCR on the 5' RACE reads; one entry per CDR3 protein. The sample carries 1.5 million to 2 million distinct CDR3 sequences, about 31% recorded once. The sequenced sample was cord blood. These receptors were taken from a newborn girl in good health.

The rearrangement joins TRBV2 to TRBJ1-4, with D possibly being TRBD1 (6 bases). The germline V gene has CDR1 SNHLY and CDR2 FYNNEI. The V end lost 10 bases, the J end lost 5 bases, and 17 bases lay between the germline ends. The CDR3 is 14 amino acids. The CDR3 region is CANKKTGLNEKLFF. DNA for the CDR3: TGTGCCAACAAGAAGACAGGCCTCAATGAAAAACTGTTTTTT.

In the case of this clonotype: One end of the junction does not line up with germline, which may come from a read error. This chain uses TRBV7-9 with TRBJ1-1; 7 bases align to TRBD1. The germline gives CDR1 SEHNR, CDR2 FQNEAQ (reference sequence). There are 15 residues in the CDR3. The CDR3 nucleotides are TGTGCCAGCAGCCCCCGGGACAGCATGAACGCTGAAGCTTTCTTT. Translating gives CASSPRDSMNAEAFF.

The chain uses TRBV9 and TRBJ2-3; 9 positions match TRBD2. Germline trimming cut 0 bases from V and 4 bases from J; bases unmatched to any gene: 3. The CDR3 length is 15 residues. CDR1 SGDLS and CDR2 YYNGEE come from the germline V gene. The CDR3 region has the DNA TGTGCCAGCAGCGTAGAGGGCGGGGGGGCAGATACGCAGTATTTT. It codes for CASSVEGGGADTQYF.

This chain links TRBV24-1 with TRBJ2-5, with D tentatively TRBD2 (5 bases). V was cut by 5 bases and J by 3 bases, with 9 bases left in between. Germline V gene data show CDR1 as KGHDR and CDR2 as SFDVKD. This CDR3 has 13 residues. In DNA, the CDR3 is TGTGCCACCAGTGTTCCGGGGAAAGAGACCCAGTACTTC. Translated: CATSVPGKETQYF.

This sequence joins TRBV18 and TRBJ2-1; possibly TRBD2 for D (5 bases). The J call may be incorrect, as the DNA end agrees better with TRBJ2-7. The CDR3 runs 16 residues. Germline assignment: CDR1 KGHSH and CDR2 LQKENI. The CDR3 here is CASSPFSASSYNEQYF. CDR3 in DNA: TGTGCCAGCTCTCCCTTTAGCGCGAGCTCCTACAATGAGCAGTACTTC.

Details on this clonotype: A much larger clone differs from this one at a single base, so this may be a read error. This CDR3 is CASSLRFQETQFF. In nucleotides, the CDR3 is TGTGCCAGCAGTTTGAGATTTCAAGAGACCCAGTTCTTC. The V and J genes are TRBV12-3 or TRBV12-4 and TRBJ2-5; D uncertain. With the DNA end fitting TRBJ2-1 better, the J assignment may be wrong. The CDR3 sequence is 13 residues long.

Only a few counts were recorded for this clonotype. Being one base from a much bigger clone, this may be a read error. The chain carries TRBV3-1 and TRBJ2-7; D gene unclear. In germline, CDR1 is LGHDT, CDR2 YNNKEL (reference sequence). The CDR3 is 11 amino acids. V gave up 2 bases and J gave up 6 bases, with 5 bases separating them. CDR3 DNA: TGTGCCAGCAGCCAATACTTCGAGCAGTACTTC. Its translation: CASSQYFEQYF.

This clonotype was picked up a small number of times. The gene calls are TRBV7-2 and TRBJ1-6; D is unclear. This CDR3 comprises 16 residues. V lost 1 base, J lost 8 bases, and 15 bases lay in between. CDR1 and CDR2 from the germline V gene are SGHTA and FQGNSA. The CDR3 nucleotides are TGTGCCAGCAGCTTAGACCTCGGCCGGGTGCATTCACCCCTCCACTTT. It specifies CASSLDLGRVHSPLHF.

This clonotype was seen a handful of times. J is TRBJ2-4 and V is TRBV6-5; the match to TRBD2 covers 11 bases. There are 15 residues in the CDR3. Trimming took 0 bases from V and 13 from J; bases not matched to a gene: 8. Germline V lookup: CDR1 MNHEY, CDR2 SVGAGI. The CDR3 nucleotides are TGTGCCAGCAGTTACTCTAGCGGGAGGGCCGAAGAGCAGTACTTC. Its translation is CASSYSSGRAEEQYF.

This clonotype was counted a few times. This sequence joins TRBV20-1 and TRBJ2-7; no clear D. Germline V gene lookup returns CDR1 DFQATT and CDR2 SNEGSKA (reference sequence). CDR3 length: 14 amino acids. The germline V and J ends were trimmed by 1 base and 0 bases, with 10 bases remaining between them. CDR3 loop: CSARGPTSSYEQYF. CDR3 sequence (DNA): TGCAGTGCTAGAGGGCCCACCTCCTCCTACGAGCAGTACTTC.

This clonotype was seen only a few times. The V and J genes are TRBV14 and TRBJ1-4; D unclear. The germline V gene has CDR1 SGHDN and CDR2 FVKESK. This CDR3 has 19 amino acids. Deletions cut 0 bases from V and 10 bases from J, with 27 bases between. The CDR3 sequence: CASSQDLAVVGGRTGKLFF. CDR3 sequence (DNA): TGTGCCAGCAGCCAAGATCTCGCTGTGGTGGGAGGCCGAACCGGAAAACTGTTTTTT.

Here the CDR3 DNA reads TGCGCCAGCAGCTTGGAGCTAGAAAGGACAGATACGCAGTATTTT. Encoded protein: CASSLELERTDTQYF. This chain links TRBV5-1 with TRBJ2-3; no clear D. Germline CDR1 and CDR2: SGHRS and YFSETQ. This CDR3 has 15 residues. The V gene lost 0 bases and the J gene lost 3 bases, with 11 bases spanning the gap.

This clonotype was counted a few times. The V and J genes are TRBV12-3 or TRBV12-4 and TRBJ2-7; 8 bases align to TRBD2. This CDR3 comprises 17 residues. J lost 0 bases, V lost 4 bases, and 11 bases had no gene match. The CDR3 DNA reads TGTGCCAGCAGTTCATTCAACCTAGCGGGCCGCTCCTACGAGCAGTACTTC. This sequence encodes CASSSFNLAGRSYEQYF.

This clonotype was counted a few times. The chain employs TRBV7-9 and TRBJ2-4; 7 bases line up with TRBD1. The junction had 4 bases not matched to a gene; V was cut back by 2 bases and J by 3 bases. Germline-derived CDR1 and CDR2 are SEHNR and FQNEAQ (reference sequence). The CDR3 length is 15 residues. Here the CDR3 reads CASSLPGQVKNIQYF. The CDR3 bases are TGTGCCAGCAGCTTACCCGGACAGGTCAAAAACATTCAGTACTTC.

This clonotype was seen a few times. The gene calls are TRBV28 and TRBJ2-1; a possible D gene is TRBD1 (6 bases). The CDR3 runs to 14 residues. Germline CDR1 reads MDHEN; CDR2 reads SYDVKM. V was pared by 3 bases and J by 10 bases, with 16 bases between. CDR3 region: CASSFFGGHGEQFF. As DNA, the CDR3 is TGTGCCAGCAGTTTTTTTGGGGGCCATGGGGAGCAGTTCTTC. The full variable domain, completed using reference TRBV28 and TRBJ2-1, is DVKVTQSSRYLVKRTGEKVFLECVQDMDHENMFWYRQDPGLGLRLIYFSYDVKMKEKGDIPEGYSVSREKKERFSLILESASTNQTSMYLCASSFFGGHGEQFFGPGTRLTVL.

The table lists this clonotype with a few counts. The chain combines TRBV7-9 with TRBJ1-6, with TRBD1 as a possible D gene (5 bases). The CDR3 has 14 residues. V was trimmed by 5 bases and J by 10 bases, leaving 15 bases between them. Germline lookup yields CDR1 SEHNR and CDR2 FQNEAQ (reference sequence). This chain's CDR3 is CASSRGVGESPLHF. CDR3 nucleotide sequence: TGTGCCAGCAGCCGAGGGGTGGGAGAATCACCCCTCCACTTT.

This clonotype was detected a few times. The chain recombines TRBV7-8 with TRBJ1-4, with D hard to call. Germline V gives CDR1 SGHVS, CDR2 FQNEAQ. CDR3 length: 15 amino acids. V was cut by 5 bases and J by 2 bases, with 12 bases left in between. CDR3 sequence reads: CASSQPGSTNEKLFF. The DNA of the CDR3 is TGTGCCAGCAGCCAGCCGGGGTCGACTAATGAAAAACTGTTTTTT.

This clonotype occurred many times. The CDR3 DNA reads TGTGCCAGCAGCCAAGATCTTGGTCCCATTCGGACCTACGAGCAGTACTTC. Amino acids: CASSQDLGPIRTYEQYF. The chain recombines TRBV4-2 with TRBJ2-7; D gene ambiguous. There are 17 residues in the CDR3. Trimming left V 0 bases short and J 2 bases short, with 17 bases between. The germline V gene encodes CDR1 LGHNA and CDR2 YNFKEQ.